This TCR beta chain was obtained from a study of regulatory T cells in long-lasting Graves disease. Study as a whole: Those with persistent Graves' disease had received antithyroid drugs for over 5 years with positive TSH receptor antibodies.

As to this clonotype: Antigen unknown.

Overall study findings and caveats: When disease was persistent, TRBV28, TRBJ1-2 and TRBJ2-5 were the favored segments.

CDR1 and CDR2 (germline): MGHRA, YSYEKL. The CDR3 consists of 13 residues. J lost 4 bases, V lost 4 bases, and 3 bases had no gene match. Investigators prepared the TCR beta libraries by applying iRepertoire HTBI primers and Arm-PCR of CDR3 regions. TCRdb reprocessed the multiplex PCR reads with MiXCR, giving one entry per CDR3 protein. There are roughly 490,000 distinct CDR3 sequences in the sample; less than 25% occur only once, and 13% lies in the top ten. Time point meaning: persistent/refractory GD, antithyroid drugs over 5 years with positive TRAb. Making the TCR library involved RNA that had been extracted from PBMCs.

This specimen consisted of peripheral blood mononuclear cells (PBMCs), obtained when the disease was refractory, from a patient treated with antithyroid drugs. This TCR was recovered from a female donor with Graves disease. The V gene is TRBV4-1, the J gene TRBJ2-5; the match to TRBD2 covers 7 bases. The CDR3 DNA is TGCGCCAGCAGCCGAGGACTAGGAGAGACCCAGTACTTC. Protein sequence: CASSRGLGETQYF.